This section outlines one T cell receptor beta chain sequence together with its context. The target antigen is unknown. The table came from immunoSEQ multiplex PCR; TCRdb's copy has only in-frame clones and leaves some out. The sample has 100,000 or so clones, 89% seen once. This CDR3 comprises 15 residues. From germline, CDR1 is SGHRS and CDR2 YFSETQ. Trimming stripped 0 bases from V and 0 bases from J, with 10 bases between. The entry originates in a study of T cell responses to AZD1222 COVID-19 vaccine. General study results and limits: The donor group comprised mostly white British people and more females; the analysis possibly underestimated clonal diversity. Two doses of AZD1222 preceded a rise in Spike-specific TCR breadth and depth. Among AZD1222 vaccinees, only five or six were seropositive at baseline. Repertoire sampling was restricted to post-peak T cell response timepoints.

This TCR was sampled from an adult who received the AZD1222 COVID-19 vaccine. The input for sequencing was peripheral blood, taken 28 days after the second AZD1222 dose. This sequence joins TRBV5-1 and TRBJ2-7; tentative D call: TRBD2 (5 bases). This CDR3 reads CASSLAGGYSYEQYF. CDR3 nucleotide sequence: TGCGCCAGCAGCTTGGCCGGAGGTTACTCCTACGAGCAGTACTTC.